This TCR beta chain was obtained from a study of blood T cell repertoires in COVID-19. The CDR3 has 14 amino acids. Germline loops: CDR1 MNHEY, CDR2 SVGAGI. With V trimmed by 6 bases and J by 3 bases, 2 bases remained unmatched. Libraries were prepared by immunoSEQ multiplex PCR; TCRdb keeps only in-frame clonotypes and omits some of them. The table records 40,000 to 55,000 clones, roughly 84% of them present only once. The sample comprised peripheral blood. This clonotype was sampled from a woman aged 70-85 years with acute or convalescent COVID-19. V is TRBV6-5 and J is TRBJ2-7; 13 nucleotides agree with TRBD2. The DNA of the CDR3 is TGTGCCAGCAGGGGACTAGCGGGATACTACGAGCAGTACTTC. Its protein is CASRGLAGYYEQYF.